One sample yielded the 25 T cell receptor beta chains listed below, sequenced in a study of cytomegalovirus exposure and HLA in healthy donors. The primer mix had 60 Vbeta and 13 Jbeta primers. TCRdb keeps only in-frame clones here, not all; method: immunoSEQ multiplex PCR. This specimen shows 80,000 to 95,000 clones; the ten leading clones hold around 1.1%. Material for sequencing was PBMCs. All receptors come from a woman between 25 and 40 years old in good health and CMV-seronegative.

V gene TRBV5-4 combines with J gene TRBJ2-1; TRBD2 aligns across 7 bases. The germline V gene encodes CDR1 SGHNT and CDR2 YYREEE (reference sequence). The trim removed 0 bases at V and 5 bases at J, leaving 8 bases unmatched. The CDR3 is 16 amino acids. The CDR3 reads CASSLATGTMHNEQFF. The CDR3 coding sequence is TGTGCCAGCAGCTTGGCTACCGGGACTATGCACAATGAGCAGTTCTTC.

V and J are TRBV18 and TRBJ2-5; a weak D match, TRBD1 (6 bases). TRBJ2-7 explains the end of the DNA better; the J call may be wrong. Germline CDR1 and CDR2: KGHSH and LQKENI. The CDR3 runs to 15 residues. The CDR3 region is CASSPLQGQLNEQYF. The CDR3 coding sequence is TGTGCCAGCTCACCCTTACAGGGCCAGCTGAACGAGCAGTACTTC.

The V and J genes are TRBV5-6 and TRBJ2-1, with D perhaps TRBD2 (5 bases). From germline, CDR1 is SGHDT and CDR2 YYEEEE. This CDR3 contains 16 residues. Trimming took off 0 bases at V and 2 bases at J, with 12 bases between the two ends. The CDR3 is CASSLAGEGPYNEQFF. CDR3 DNA sequence: TGTGCCAGCAGCTTGGCCGGGGAAGGGCCCTACAATGAGCAGTTCTTC.

This sequence joins TRBV15 and TRBJ2-7, with D possibly being TRBD2 (6 bases). V gave up 3 bases and J gave up 4 bases, with 16 bases separating them. CDR1 LNHNV and CDR2 YYDKDF come from the germline V gene (reference sequence). This CDR3 spans 15 amino acids. The CDR3 spells CATSRVPGGMYEQYF. CDR3 coding DNA: TGTGCCACCAGCAGGGTTCCCGGGGGTATGTACGAGCAGTACTTC.

The CDR3 protein is CAWSVGFWASRETQYF. CDR3 nucleotides: TGTGCCTGGAGTGTGGGTTTTTGGGCTAGCAGAGAGACCCAGTACTTC. This chain links TRBV30 with TRBJ2-5; D may be TRBD2 (5 bases). Looked up from germline, CDR1 is GTSNPN and CDR2 is SVGIG (reference sequence). V gave up 0 bases and J gave up 4 bases, with 18 bases separating them. The CDR3 is 16 amino acids.

The chain has TRBV6-5 and TRBJ1-1; 12 bases are shared with TRBD1. The junction had 6 bases not matched to a gene; V was cut back by 6 bases and J by 7 bases. CDR1 MNHEY and CDR2 SVGAGI come from the germline V gene. CDR3 length: 14 amino acids. The CDR3 sequence: CASSPGTGGDEAFF. In nucleotides, the CDR3 is TGTGCCAGCAGCCCCGGGACAGGGGGCGATGAAGCTTTCTTT.

The V and J genes are TRBV12-1 and TRBJ2-2; the D call TRBD2 from the table was never checked on the DNA. TRBV12-1 represents a pseudogene. This CDR3 spans 18 amino acids. The chain's CDR3 is CASSDTSLGEVDTGELFF. The CDR3 DNA reads TGTGCCAGCAGTGACACTAGCTTAGGAGAAGTCGACACCGGGGAGCTGTTTTTT.

V gene TRBV6-1 combines with J gene TRBJ1-5; 10 nucleotides agree with TRBD1. The germline V gene encodes CDR1 MNHNS and CDR2 SASEGT. V dropped 4 bases and J dropped 6; count of bases not matched to a gene: 6. The CDR3 contains 15 residues. CDR3 sequence reads: CASSASRDRGQPQHF. CDR3 coding DNA: TGTGCCAGCAGTGCGTCCCGGGACAGGGGTCAGCCCCAGCATTTT.

The CDR3, as DNA: TGTGCCAGCAACCCCCGGGACAGATCGACCCAAGAGACCCAGTACTTC. Its translation: CASNPRDRSTQETQYF. V gene TRBV5-8 combines with J gene TRBJ2-5; 7 positions agree with TRBD1. CDR3 length equals 16 residues. Germline lookup yields CDR1 SGHTS and CDR2 YDEGEE. Trimming took 6 bases from V and 1 from J; bases not matched to a gene: 12.

This chain joins TRBV12-5 and TRBJ1-1; TRBD1 aligns across 12 bases. The CDR3 spans 14 residues. V trimming: 5 bases; J trimming: 7 bases; junction bases outside the gene matches: 5. Germline V gives CDR1 LGHNT, CDR2 FRNRAP. The CDR3 DNA is TGTGCTAGTGGTCCGGGACAGGGGGCCCTTGAAGCTTTCTTT. It is translated as CASGPGQGALEAFF.

V is TRBV5-6 and J is TRBJ2-1; weak D call: TRBD2 (6 bases). Germline CDR1 reads SGHDT; CDR2 reads YYEEEE. Trimming removed 0 bases at V and 7 bases at J, with 11 bases between. This CDR3 is 14 amino acids long. The CDR3 region has the DNA TGTGCCAGCAGCTTGGCCGGGACTCTAAATGAGCAGTTCTTC. Protein product: CASSLAGTLNEQFF.

The CDR3: CSASNGYEQYF. For the CDR3, the DNA is TGCAGTGCTAGCAACGGGTACGAGCAGTACTTC. V is TRBV20-1 and J is TRBJ2-7; D is ambiguous. CDR1 is DFQATT, CDR2 SNEGSKA, per germline (reference sequence). V was clipped by 3 bases and J by 4 bases, with 7 bases between them. The CDR3 consists of 11 residues.

For the CDR3, the DNA is TGTGCCAGCAGCTTGCTCGCGGGGCGGGCTGAGAGGCAGTACTTC. Protein: CASSLLAGRAERQYF. V usage is TRBV7-9 and J usage is TRBJ2-7, with D perhaps TRBD2 (6 bases). Germline V gives CDR1 SEHNR, CDR2 FQNEAQ (reference sequence). V was cut by 3 bases and J by 9 bases, with 21 bases left in between. This CDR3 spans 15 amino acids.

The chain links TRBV13 to TRBJ1-5; D remains unclear. The CDR3 is 13 amino acids. Germline V gene data show CDR1 as PRHDT and CDR2 as FYEKMQ (reference sequence). V was shortened by 4 bases and J by 4 bases, with 8 bases between the two germline ends. The CDR3 is CASSYAGNQPQHF. CDR3 nucleotide sequence: TGTGCCAGCAGCTATGCGGGGAATCAGCCCCAGCATTTT.

The chain employs TRBV27 and TRBJ2-3; possible D gene TRBD2, 5 bases. The CDR3 is 14 residues long. The germline V and J ends were trimmed by 3 bases and 4 bases, with 11 bases remaining between them. Germline assignment: CDR1 MNHEY and CDR2 SMNVEV (reference sequence). CDR3 region: CASSFGLASDTQYF. In DNA, the CDR3 is TGTGCCAGCAGTTTTGGTCTAGCTTCAGATACGCAGTATTTT.

The rearrangement uses TRBV30 and TRBJ1-1, with D possibly being TRBD1 (5 bases). Germline CDR1 and CDR2: GTSNPN and SVGIG (reference sequence). V was clipped by 3 bases and J by 5 bases, with 16 bases between them. The CDR3 extends over 14 amino acids. The CDR3 loop is CAWRRQGVITEAFF. CDR3 sequence (DNA): TGTGCCTGGAGGCGGCAGGGTGTGATAACTGAAGCTTTCTTT.

This rearrangement joins TRBV28 to TRBJ1-2; TRBD1 agrees at 7 bases. CDR1 is MDHEN and CDR2 is SYDVKM in the germline V gene. This CDR3 has 13 amino acids. J gave up 8 bases and V 2 bases, and 5 bases lay outside the gene matches. CDR3 region: CASSLDRVKGYTF. The CDR3 DNA reads TGTGCCAGCAGTTTAGACAGGGTGAAAGGCTACACCTTC.

The chain uses TRBV2 and TRBJ1-6; TRBD1 is a possible D gene (5 bases). With 7 bases removed from V and 9 bases from J, the gap between germline ends came to 19 bases. This CDR3 is built from 15 residues. Germline V gives CDR1 SNHLY, CDR2 FYNNEI. CDR3 sequence (DNA): TGTGCCAGCAAGGGAGGGGCCGACAAAAGTTCACCCCTCCACTTT. It is translated as CASKGGADKSSPLHF.

The chain links TRBV6-1 to TRBJ1-2, with a tentative D call TRBD1 (6 bases). Germline CDR1 is MNHNS and CDR2 is SASEGT. CDR3 length equals 15 residues. The V and J ends lost 6 bases and 0 bases respectively, with 14 bases between them. The CDR3 coding sequence is TGTGCCAGCAGGGAACAGGGTATAGCTAACTATGGCTACACCTTC. Its protein product is CASREQGIANYGYTF.

This chain links TRBV28 with TRBJ1-2; TRBD1 matches at 7 bases. The CDR3 runs 13 residues. The trim removed 4 bases at V and 5 bases at J, leaving 4 bases unmatched. Germline CDR1 reads MDHEN; CDR2 reads SYDVKM. The CDR3 spells CASSSTGNYGYTF. Here the CDR3 DNA reads TGTGCCAGCAGTTCGACAGGGAATTATGGCTACACCTTC.

The gene calls are TRBV11-2 and TRBJ2-7; D gene unclear. Trimming removed 8 bases at V and 0 bases at J, with 14 bases between. CDR1 SGHAT and CDR2 FQNNGV come from the germline V gene. The CDR3 has 14 residues. The CDR3 nucleotides read TGTGCCAGCGCCCTTCTGGGCTTCTCCTACGAGCAGTACTTC. Amino acids: CASALLGFSYEQYF.

The rearrangement uses TRBV9 and TRBJ1-2, with D perhaps matching TRBD1 (5 bases). The germline V gene has CDR1 SGDLS and CDR2 YYNGEE. This CDR3 has 14 residues. V lost 0 bases and J 2 bases, leaving 8 bases between the germline ends. The CDR3, as DNA: TGTGCCAGCAGCGTAGATGGGGGGAACTATGGCTACACCTTC. Translation gives CASSVDGGNYGYTF.

The genes are TRBV19 and TRBJ1-1; 7 bases fit TRBD1. Germline values: CDR1 LNHDA, CDR2 SQIVND (reference sequence). This CDR3 contains 13 residues. The V gene end was trimmed by 8 bases and the J gene end by 0 bases; junction bases not matched to a gene: 3. CDR3 coding DNA: TGTGCCAGTGAGGGACAGTTGAACACTGAAGCTTTCTTT. This codes for CASEGQLNTEAFF.

The chain combines TRBV5-1 with TRBJ1-1; 10 nucleotides line up with TRBD1. The CDR3 has 18 amino acids. Unmatched junction bases numbered 13, after V lost 4 bases and J lost 1 base. Germline CDR1 is SGHRS and CDR2 is YFSETQ. The CDR3 DNA is TGCGCCAGCAGCCGGGGACAGGGGAGCGCCCTATGGAACACTGAAGCTTTCTTT. Encoded protein: CASSRGQGSALWNTEAFF.

This chain uses TRBV6-1 with TRBJ2-2; D may be TRBD1 (6 bases). CDR1 is MNHNS and CDR2 is SASEGT in the germline V gene. This CDR3 has 14 residues. Trimming pared 6 bases from V and 6 bases from J, leaving 14 bases between. The CDR3 DNA reads TGTGCCAGCAGAGAACAGGGTTGGTCCGGGGAGCTGTTTTTT. It yields the protein CASREQGWSGELFF.